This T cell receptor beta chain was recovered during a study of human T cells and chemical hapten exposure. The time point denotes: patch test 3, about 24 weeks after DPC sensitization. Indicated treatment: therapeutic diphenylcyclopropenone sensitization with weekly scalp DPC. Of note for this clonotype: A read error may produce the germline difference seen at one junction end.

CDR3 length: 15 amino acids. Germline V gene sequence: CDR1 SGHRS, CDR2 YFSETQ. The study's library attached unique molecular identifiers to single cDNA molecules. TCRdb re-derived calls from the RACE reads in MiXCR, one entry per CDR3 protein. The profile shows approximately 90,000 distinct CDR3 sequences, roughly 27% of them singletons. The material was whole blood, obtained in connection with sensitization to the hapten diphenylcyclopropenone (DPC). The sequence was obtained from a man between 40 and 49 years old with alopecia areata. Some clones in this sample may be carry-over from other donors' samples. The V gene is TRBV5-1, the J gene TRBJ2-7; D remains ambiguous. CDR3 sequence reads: CASSLDAGHSYEQYF. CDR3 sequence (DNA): TGCGCCAGTAGCTTGGATGCCGGCCACTCCTACGAGCAGTACTTC.